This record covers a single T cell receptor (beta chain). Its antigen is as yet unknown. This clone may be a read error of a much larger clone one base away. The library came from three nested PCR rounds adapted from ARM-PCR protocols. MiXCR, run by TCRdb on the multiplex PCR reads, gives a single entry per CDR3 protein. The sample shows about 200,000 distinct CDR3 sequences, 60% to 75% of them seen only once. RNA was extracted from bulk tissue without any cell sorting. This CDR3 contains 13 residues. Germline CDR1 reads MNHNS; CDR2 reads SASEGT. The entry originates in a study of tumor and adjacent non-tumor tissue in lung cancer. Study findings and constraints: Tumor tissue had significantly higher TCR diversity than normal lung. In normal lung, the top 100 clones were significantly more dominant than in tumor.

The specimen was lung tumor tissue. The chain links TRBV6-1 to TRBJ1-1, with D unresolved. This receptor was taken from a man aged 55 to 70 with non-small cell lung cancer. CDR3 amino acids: CASSGQENTETFF. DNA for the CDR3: TGTGCCAGCAGTGGGCAGGAGAACACTGAAACTTTCTTT.